The T cell receptor beta chain under discussion was sequenced for a study of CD8+ T cells in alopecia areata. Stated treatment: oral pan-JAK inhibitor, 5-10 mg twice daily. The authors extracted RNA and reverse transcribed it into cDNA as the sequencing template. The protocol was immunoSEQ multiplex PCR, while the TCRdb copy is restricted to in-frame clones and leaves out a portion. The data show 90,000 to 150,000 clones, 50% to 75% seen once. This clone was seen just once. This CDR3 comprises 15 residues. Per the germline V gene, CDR1 is MNHEY and CDR2 is SMNVEV (reference sequence). V gave up 3 bases and J gave up 5 bases; unmatched junction bases: 9.

This TCR was sampled from a human donor with alopecia areata. The sample in question was CD8+ T cells sorted from blood, obtained at week 4, from a patient treated with tofacitinib. The chain has TRBV27 and TRBJ2-5; 7 nucleotides align to TRBD2. CDR3 sequence (DNA): TGTGCCAGCAGTTTCTTTGGTCTAGCGGAGGAGACCCAGTACTTC. Amino acids: CASSFFGLAEETQYF.